Listed below are T cell receptor beta chains from one sample, sequenced in a study of T-cell reconstitution after alpha-beta-depleted transplantation in children. A single record per CDR3 protein comes from TCRdb applying MiXCR to the PCR reads. The repertoire consists of a few hundred thousand distinct CDR3 sequences, with over 25% occurring once and the leading ten covering 30% to 45%. The specimen comprised PBMCs, sampled before TCRalphabeta/CD19-depleted stem cell transplant. These receptor sequences come from a boy in the first two years of life with Wiskott-Aldrich syndrome, due to receive a stem cell transplant. The CDR3 runs from the conserved cysteine through the conserved F or W. D genes are given only for firm matches. Size values are once, few and many counts, or a class for expanded clones, and some rows have none.

clone size: .; V gene: TRBV19; D gene: .; J gene: TRBJ1-3; CDR3 protein: CASTDTAGPGNTIYF; CDR3 DNA: TGTGCCAGTACCGACACGGCCGGACCTGGAAACACCATATATTTT
clone size: few; V gene: TRBV24-1; D gene: .; J gene: TRBJ2-2; CDR3 protein: CATSDRQGGNTGELFF; CDR3 DNA: TGTGCCACCAGTGATCGACAGGGAGGAAACACCGGGGAGCTGTTTTTT
clone size: .; V gene: TRBV20-1; D gene: .; J gene: TRBJ2-6; CDR3 protein: CSARDRRAGANVLTF; CDR3 DNA: TGCAGTGCTAGAGATCGTAGGGCTGGGGCCAACGTCCTGACTTTC
clone size: .; V gene: TRBV5-1; D gene: TRBD2; J gene: TRBJ2-1; CDR3 protein: CASSFPSGSREQFF; CDR3 DNA: TGCGCCAGCAGCTTTCCTAGCGGGAGTCGGGAGCAGTTCTTC
clone size: .; V gene: TRBV7-2; D gene: TRBD2; J gene: TRBJ2-3; CDR3 protein: CASSLRVSGISDTQYF; CDR3 DNA: TGTGCCAGCAGCTTAAGGGTTAGCGGGATCTCAGATACGCAGTATTTT
clone size: .; V gene: TRBV6-2/TRBV6-3; D gene: .; J gene: TRBJ2-7; CDR3 protein: CASRKTGSSYEQYF; CDR3 DNA: TGTGCCAGCAGAAAAACCGGGTCTTCCTACGAGCAGTACTTC
clone size: few; V gene: TRBV5-1; D gene: .; J gene: TRBJ2-2; CDR3 protein: CASSLMGAMDTGELFF; CDR3 DNA: TGCGCCAGCAGCTTGATGGGGGCGATGGACACCGGGGAGCTGTTTTTT
clone size: .; V gene: TRBV20-1; D gene: .; J gene: TRBJ2-7; CDR3 protein: CSAGKQGSGYEQYF; CDR3 DNA: TGCAGTGCAGGGAAACAGGGAAGCGGCTACGAGCAGTACTTC
clone size: .; V gene: TRBV7-9; D gene: .; J gene: TRBJ1-3; CDR3 protein: CASSPRSGSGNTIYF; CDR3 DNA: TGTGCCAGCAGCCCCCGGTCGGGATCTGGAAACACCATATATTTT
clone size: .; V gene: TRBV5-1; D gene: TRBD1; J gene: TRBJ2-7; CDR3 protein: CASSFRIDRGSYEQYF; CDR3 DNA: TGCGCCAGCAGCTTCAGGATCGACAGGGGTTCCTACGAGCAGTACTTC